Detailed here is one T cell receptor beta chain. The source of the sample is a study of blood T cell repertoires in COVID-19. This CDR3 contains 17 residues. Germline V lookup: CDR1 SEHNR, CDR2 FQNEAQ (reference sequence). After removal of 1 base from V and 6 bases from J, the junction contained 10 bases not matched to a gene. Produced via immunoSEQ multiplex PCR; TCRdb's table is partial and in-frame only. The repertoire holds about 220,000 clones, with roughly 76% as singletons. The sample was peripheral blood. The V gene is TRBV7-9, the J gene TRBJ1-5; 9 nucleotides match TRBD1. The receptor was isolated from a human donor in a cohort sampled during active COVID-19. CDR3 in DNA: TGTGCCAGCAGCTTAGAGGGAGGACAGGGGTGGGGTCAGCCCCAGCATTTT. Its translation is CASSLEGGQGWGQPQHF.